This entry describes one TCR beta chain. What it binds is unknown. This sample is part of a study of blood T cells in healthy people across ages. Whole-study results and caveats: There were more naive CD4+ cells and higher diversity in long-lived donors than in aged donors.

Combining a sample-barcoded 5' primer with a J-beta primer mix, a second PCR ran for roughly 7 to 11 cycles. All samples gave at least 2.5 million CDR3-containing paired-end reads. From the 5' RACE reads, TCRdb called clonotypes with MiXCR, one entry per CDR3 protein. The table includes about 1.8 million distinct CDR3 sequences, roughly 50% detected once. This CDR3 comprises 15 residues. V was trimmed by 1 base and J by 2 bases, leaving 10 bases between them. The V gene's germline CDR1 is MNHEY and CDR2 SMNVEV (reference sequence). Sequencing was done on a sample of blood. The TCR comes from a middle-aged woman in good health. This chain uses TRBV27 with TRBJ2-3; D remains unclear. This chain's CDR3 is CASSLWSGDTDTQYF. The CDR3 region has the DNA TGTGCCAGCAGTTTATGGAGTGGGGACACAGATACGCAGTATTTT.